Listed below are T cell receptor beta chains from one sample, sequenced in a study of response to subunit inactivated influenza vaccine. TCRdb reprocessed the RT-PCR reads with MiXCR, giving one entry per CDR3 protein. The sample lists fewer than 600,000 distinct CDR3 sequences; about 7.2% were seen once. Here the sequenced sample was PBMCs from blood, taken 23 months after vaccination. All receptors derive from a man aged 50-75 years who received an inactivated influenza vaccine. CDR3s include the opening cysteine and the closing phenylalanine or tryptophan. Clone size is given for some rows only: seen once, a few or many times, or a class if the clone is expanded.

clone size | J gene | V gene | CDR3 protein
few | TRBJ1-4 | TRBV5-1 | CASSPGGEANEKLFF
many | TRBJ2-3 | TRBV4-3 | CASSQGIGTSGGSTDTQYF
few | TRBJ2-7 | TRBV5-5 | CASSKGDYEQYF
few | TRBJ1-2 | TRBV12-3/TRBV12-4 | CASSSRTGNNYGYTF
many | TRBJ2-2 | TRBV7-9 | CASSLGSGSKSGELFF
few | TRBJ2-7 | TRBV10-3 | CATGTSAYEQYF
few | TRBJ2-6 | TRBV4-2 | CASSQDLNAPVLTF
. | TRBJ1-5 | TRBV4-3 | CASSQAWGTGQPQHF
few | TRBJ1-5 | TRBV6-2/TRBV6-3 | CASSPHMGRSSNQPQHF
many | TRBJ2-5 | TRBV29-1 | CSIHQQNLQETQYF
few | TRBJ2-4 | TRBV20-1 | CSAETQQLLAKNIQYF
few | TRBJ2-3 | TRBV7-2 | CASSLGLGYTDTQYF
many | TRBJ1-3 | TRBV7-2 | CASSLGRGSSGNTIYF
few | TRBJ2-4 | TRBV7-2 | CASSSPTRSKNIQYF
many | TRBJ1-5 | TRBV28 | CASSSPGQADQPQHF
few | TRBJ2-3 | TRBV5-1 | CASSLWVAATDTQYF
many | TRBJ1-4 | TRBV5-1 | CASSLGQGALGKLFF
. | TRBJ2-2 | TRBV9 | CASSSLGGGNTGELFF
few | TRBJ2-5 | TRBV12-3/TRBV12-4 | CASIRGQPRGKETQYF
few | TRBJ1-4 | TRBV15 | CATGGRTNNEKLFF
few | TRBJ2-1 | TRBV3-1 | CASSVYRGLNFYEQFF
. | TRBJ1-2 | TRBV3-1 | CASLGTGNYGYTF
once | TRBJ2-3 | TRBV12-3/TRBV12-4 | CASTPGPTSGAQDSQYF
many | TRBJ1-4 | TRBV20-1 | CSVDRYGEKLFF
. | TRBJ2-2 | TRBV28 | CASSTDSFVTGELFF
few | TRBJ2-3 | TRBV29-1 | CSVGHRVADTQYF